The clone carrying this T cell receptor (beta chain) has more than one count but fewer than ten. The TCRbeta library was prepared with unique molecular identifiers. One entry per CDR3 protein, called by TCRdb with MiXCR from the PCR reads. The table has about 410,000 distinct CDR3 sequences, 20% seen once. This entry comes from a study of T-cell reconstitution after alpha-beta-depleted transplantation in children. The CDR3 length is 14 residues. V was pared by 2 bases and J by 4 bases, with 11 bases between. Germline V lookup: CDR1 SNHLY, CDR2 FYNNEI. The genes are TRBV2 and TRBJ1-2; D ambiguous. The TCR originated in a human donor who donated a stem cell graft to a child with acute myeloid leukemia. The sequences come from PBMCs from the stem cell graft donor, collected from the stem cell graft. The CDR3 DNA is TGTGCCAGCAGTGAAAGGGTTGAGAGCTATGGCTACACCTTC. This encodes CASSERVESYGYTF.